These 29 T cell receptor beta chains were all obtained from the same sample, sequenced in a study of T cells after yellow fever vaccination. TCRdb reanalysed the 5' RACE reads using MiXCR and keeps one entry per CDR3 protein. The table has hundreds of thousands of distinct CDR3 sequences, about 19% seen once. The sequencing used PBMCs, collected 15 days after the yellow fever booster vaccination. The receptors derive from a young man who received the YFV17D yellow fever vaccine.

As for this clonotype: This may be a read error, as it is one base from a much larger clone. This chain uses TRBV7-9 with TRBJ2-1; possibly TRBD1 or TRBD2 for D (5 bases each). The CDR3 totals 14 residues. Germline-derived CDR1 and CDR2 are SEHNR and FQNEAQ (reference sequence). The DNA for the CDR3 is TGTACCAGCAGCCCGAGGGGCTCCTACAATGAGCAGTTCTTC. Protein: CTSSPRGSYNEQFF.

The J gene is TRBJ2-2, the V gene TRBV5-1; D tentatively reads TRBD1 or TRBD2 (6 bases each). This CDR3 contains 14 residues. Trimming pared 4 bases from V and 6 bases from J, leaving 13 bases between. The germline CDR1 and CDR2 sequences are SGHRS and YFSETQ. The DNA for the CDR3 is TGCGCCAGCAGCACGGAGGAGGGGGCCGGGGAGCTGTTTTTT. Translating gives CASSTEEGAGELFF.

This clonotype was observed a few times. As DNA, the CDR3 is TGCGCCAGCAGCTCTGGTGGGGGGAATGAGCAGTTCTTC. Encoded protein: CASSSGGGNEQFF. The V gene is TRBV4-3, the J gene TRBJ2-1, with D maybe TRBD2 (6 bases). The CDR3 covers 13 residues. Germline CDR1 and CDR2: LGHNA and YSLEER. The germline V and J ends were trimmed by 5 bases and 7 bases, with 12 bases remaining between them.

The sample holds a few counts of this clonotype. The chain is built from TRBV4-3 and TRBJ2-6; unclear D gene. This CDR3 is 15 amino acids long. The V end lost 3 bases, the J end lost 1 base, and 7 bases lay between the germline ends. Germline-derived CDR1 and CDR2 are LGHNA and YSLEER. DNA of the CDR3: TGCGCCAGCAGCCATCAAACGTCTGGGGCCAACGTCCTGACTTTC. Translation: CASSHQTSGANVLTF.

This clonotype was counted a few times. The chain employs TRBV5-1 and TRBJ1-4, with 8 bases that match TRBD1. Germline CDR1 reads SGHRS; CDR2 reads YFSETQ. The J segment lost 4 bases and the V segment lost 6 bases, leaving 14 bases of the junction unmatched. The CDR3 totals 17 residues. For the CDR3, the DNA is TGCGCCAGCACCGAATCCGAATTGACAGGGGTTAATGAAAAACTGTTTTTT. Protein: CASTESELTGVNEKLFF. Full variable domain (missing parts from reference TRBV5-1 and TRBJ1-4): KAGVTQTPRYLIKTRGQQVTLSCSPISGHRSVSWYQQTPGQGLQFLFEYFSETQRNKGNFPGRFSGRQFSNSRSEMNVSTLELGDSALYLCASTESELTGVNEKLFFGSGTQLSVL.

The rearrangement links TRBV18 to TRBJ2-3; D call uncertain. Per germline, CDR1 KGHSH and CDR2 LQKENI. This CDR3 is built from 11 residues. Deletions cut 5 bases from V and 7 bases from J, with 7 bases between. CDR3 DNA sequence: TGTGCCAGCTCAGCACAAAATACGCAGTATTTT. This sequence encodes CASSAQNTQYF.

The rearrangement joins TRBV27 to TRBJ2-7; D remains ambiguous. This CDR3 is built from 14 residues. Germline V gene lookup returns CDR1 MNHEY and CDR2 SMNVEV (reference sequence). V was cut by 4 bases and J by 2 bases, with 12 bases left in between. CDR3 sequence reads: CASSSRPGPYEQYF. Written as DNA, the CDR3 is TGTGCCAGCAGTTCGCGGCCCGGCCCCTACGAGCAGTACTTC.

The J gene is TRBJ1-1, the V gene TRBV27; 8 bases are shared with TRBD1. CDR1 is MNHEY and CDR2 is SMNVEV in the germline V gene (reference sequence). V lost 5 bases to trimming and J lost 3 bases; unmatched junction nucleotides: 8. CDR3 length: 15 amino acids. CDR3 sequence (DNA): TGTGCCAGCAGTCCCCTGGACAGGGTGGACACTGAAGCTTTCTTT. It specifies CASSPLDRVDTEAFF.

This clonotype was seen more than once but under ten times. The V gene is TRBV20-1, the J gene TRBJ1-2, with unresolved D. V gave up 8 bases and J gave up 5 bases, with 9 bases separating them. CDR3 length: 10 residues. Germline lookup yields CDR1 DFQATT and CDR2 SNEGSKA (reference sequence). CDR3 amino acids: CSPGIYGYTF. The CDR3 DNA reads TGCAGTCCCGGGATTTATGGCTACACCTTC.

This clonotype has more than one count but fewer than ten. The chain employs TRBV13 and TRBJ2-5, with a tentative D call TRBD1 (6 bases). Germline V gives CDR1 PRHDT, CDR2 FYEKMQ (reference sequence). The CDR3 extends over 15 amino acids. V lost 0 bases and J 0 bases, leaving 8 bases between the germline ends. CDR3 sequence reads: CASSLGRGHQETQYF. The CDR3 DNA reads as TGTGCCAGCAGCTTAGGCAGGGGCCACCAAGAGACCCAGTACTTC.

The V gene is TRBV20-1, the J gene TRBJ2-4; no clear D gene. The ends were cut back, 3 bases at V and 1 base at J, with 7 bases in the middle. The germline gives CDR1 DFQATT, CDR2 SNEGSKA (reference sequence). This CDR3 is built from 13 residues. The CDR3 DNA is TGCAGTGCTAGGGGGAAGGCCAAAAACATTCAGTACTTC. Its translation is CSARGKAKNIQYF.

The genes are TRBV3-1 and TRBJ1-3; D is uncertain. CDR1 is LGHDT, CDR2 YNNKEL, per germline (reference sequence). V was clipped by 9 bases and J by 0 bases, with 9 bases between them. This CDR3 has 13 residues. The DNA for the CDR3 is TGTGCCAGTCTGGAACACTCTGGAAACACCATATATTTT. It translates to CASLEHSGNTIYF.

The genes are TRBV19 and TRBJ2-5, with D perhaps matching TRBD2 (6 bases). Germline V gives CDR1 LNHDA, CDR2 SQIVND (reference sequence). The CDR3 is made up of 15 amino acids. Trimming left V 0 bases short and J 5 bases short, with 13 bases between. CDR3 sequence: CASSIDGRPRETQYF. The CDR3 DNA follows: TGTGCCAGTAGTATAGATGGGAGGCCGAGGGAGACCCAGTACTTC.

CDR3 in DNA: TGTGCCAGCAGTTACCGGACTAGCGGGAGGGAACGGGAAAATGAGCAGTTCTTC. Amino acid sequence: CASSYRTSGRERENEQFF. This chain connects TRBV6-5 to TRBJ2-1, with 15 bases that match TRBD2. CDR1 and CDR2 (germline): MNHEY, SVGAGI. The CDR3 extends over 18 amino acids. With V trimmed by 2 bases and J by 7 bases, 9 bases remained unmatched.

This sequence joins TRBV28 and TRBJ2-7; D ambiguous. Germline CDR1 reads MDHEN; CDR2 reads SYDVKM. The CDR3 loop spans 12 amino acids. The CDR3 DNA reads as TGTACCTCCGGGCCCCAAATCTACGAGCAGTACTTC. Translating gives CTSGPQIYEQYF.

This chain uses TRBV19 with TRBJ2-1; 12 nucleotides match TRBD2. V shed 3 bases, J shed 2 bases, and the junction held 2 bases outside the gene matches. Per germline, CDR1 LNHDA and CDR2 SQIVND (reference sequence). The CDR3 totals 16 residues. The CDR3 loop reads CASSIWTSGAYNEQFF. In DNA form, the CDR3 reads TGTGCCAGTAGTATTTGGACTAGCGGGGCCTACAATGAGCAGTTCTTC.

The J gene is TRBJ2-5, the V gene TRBV28; D might be TRBD2 (6 bases). Trimming stripped 6 bases from V and 7 bases from J, with 12 bases between. This CDR3 is 12 amino acids long. The V gene's germline CDR1 is MDHEN and CDR2 SYDVKM. Written as DNA, the CDR3 is TGTGCCAGCAGGGGGCCCGGGGGGACCCAGTACTTC. It specifies CASRGPGGTQYF.

The chain is built from TRBV10-3 and TRBJ2-5, with 7 nucleotides matching TRBD2. Trimming cost V 10 bases and J 0 bases; bases outside gene matches: 11. This CDR3 is 15 amino acids long. Germline V CDR1 and CDR2: ENHRY, SYGVKD. The CDR3: CATTARTRDQETQYF. In nucleotides, the CDR3 is TGTGCCACCACGGCGAGGACTAGGGACCAAGAGACCCAGTACTTC.

This chain joins TRBV20-1 and TRBJ2-7; the D gene is possibly TRBD2 (5 bases). Germline values: CDR1 DFQATT, CDR2 SNEGSKA (reference sequence). The CDR3 extends over 13 amino acids. V was cut by 6 bases and J by 6 bases, with 18 bases left in between. CDR3 region: CSATRATGIEQYF. The CDR3 bases are TGCAGTGCCACACGGGCGACGGGGATCGAGCAGTACTTC.

CDR3 protein: CASSLSITNTEAFF. For the CDR3, the DNA is TGTGCCAGCAGCTTATCTATCACGAACACTGAAGCTTTCTTT. The chain combines TRBV7-9 with TRBJ1-1; D is undetermined. This CDR3 is built from 14 residues. The V end was cut by 2 bases, the J end by 1 base, with 8 bases between. Germline V gene data show CDR1 as SEHNR and CDR2 as FQNEAQ (reference sequence). Full variable domain (rest looked up from reference TRBV7-9 and TRBJ1-1): DTGVSQNPRHKITKRGQNVTFRCDPISEHNRLYWYRQTLGQGPEFLTYFQNEAQLEKSRLLSDRFSAERPKGSFSTLEIQRTEQGDSAMYLCASSLSITNTEAFFGQGTRLTVV.

This clonotype has just a few counts. The gene calls are TRBV3-1 and TRBJ1-1; TRBD1 matches at 9 bases. This CDR3 is 12 amino acids long. CDR1 is LGHDT, CDR2 YNNKEL, per germline (reference sequence). V lost 5 bases to trimming and J lost 11 bases; unmatched junction nucleotides: 6. The CDR3 DNA is TGTGCCAGCAGCTGGACAGGGGATGGGGCTTTCTTT. The encoded protein is CASSWTGDGAFF.

This clonotype has more than one count but fewer than ten. V usage is TRBV20-1 and J usage is TRBJ2-3; 12 bases agree with TRBD2. Germline V gives CDR1 DFQATT, CDR2 SNEGSKA (reference sequence). The CDR3 runs to 14 residues. Unmatched junction bases numbered 2, after V lost 3 bases and J lost 4 bases. The CDR3 nucleotides are TGCAGTGCTAGGCTAGCGGGAGGGTCAGATACGCAGTATTTT. Translating gives CSARLAGGSDTQYF.

The rearrangement uses TRBV10-3 and TRBJ1-5; D perhaps matches TRBD1 (5 bases). Per the germline V gene, CDR1 is ENHRY and CDR2 is SYGVKD. This CDR3 is 14 amino acids long. Deletions cut 4 bases from V and 7 bases from J, with 14 bases between. This CDR3 reads CAISAKTQGQPQHF. As DNA, the CDR3 is TGTGCCATCAGTGCAAAGACTCAGGGCCAGCCCCAGCATTTT.

CDR3 nucleotides: TGTGCCAGCAGTTTGTTAGCTAACTATGGCTACACCTTC. It encodes CASSLLANYGYTF. This chain links TRBV28 with TRBJ1-2; D is ambiguous. Trimming cost V 3 bases and J 0 bases, with 5 bases left between them. The CDR3 is 13 amino acids. Germline assignment: CDR1 MDHEN and CDR2 SYDVKM.

This clonotype appeared a few times. The chain combines TRBV28 with TRBJ2-3, with TRBD2 matching over 12 bases. Trimming took 2 bases from V and 1 from J; bases not matched to a gene: 13. The length of the CDR3 is 20 residues. Germline-derived CDR1 and CDR2 are MDHEN and SYDVKM. The CDR3: CASSLPTPTSGRVGTDTQYF. CDR3 in DNA: TGTGCCAGCAGTTTACCCACCCCGACTAGCGGGAGAGTGGGCACAGATACGCAGTATTTT. The whole variable domain, filled in from reference TRBV28 and TRBJ2-3, reads DVKVTQSSRYLVKRTGEKVFLECVQDMDHENMFWYRQDPGLGLRLIYFSYDVKMKEKGDIPEGYSVSREKKERFSLILESASTNQTSMYLCASSLPTPTSGRVGTDTQYFGPGTRLTVL.

This clonotype has a count of ten or more. The chain has TRBV3-1 and TRBJ2-6; D perhaps matches TRBD1 (5 bases). This CDR3 spans 16 amino acids. Germline lookup yields CDR1 LGHDT and CDR2 YNNKEL (reference sequence). V was cut by 3 bases and J by 2 bases, with 11 bases left in between. CDR3 sequence reads: CASSQQGMTGANVLTF. The CDR3, as DNA: TGTGCCAGCAGCCAGCAGGGAATGACTGGGGCCAACGTCCTGACTTTC.

The rearrangement uses TRBV19 and TRBJ2-6; D gene uncertain. The V end was cut by 7 bases, the J end by 2 bases, with 18 bases between. Germline lookup yields CDR1 LNHDA and CDR2 SQIVND (reference sequence). CDR3 length: 17 amino acids. In DNA, the CDR3 is TGTGCCAGTATGCCGATTGGGTCCGAAACTGGGGCCAACGTCCTGACTTTC. This sequence encodes CASMPIGSETGANVLTF.

This clonotype was observed a handful of times. The J gene is TRBJ2-3, the V gene TRBV3-1; possible D gene TRBD2, 5 bases. From germline, CDR1 is LGHDT and CDR2 YNNKEL (reference sequence). This CDR3 contains 16 residues. The V end was cut by 3 bases, the J end by 6 bases, with 19 bases between. The CDR3 nucleotides read TGTGCCAGCAGCCACCGGACTCTCTCGACCCCCGATACGCAGTATTTT. This translates into CASSHRTLSTPDTQYF.

This clonotype was counted a single time. The chain links TRBV7-3 to TRBJ2-5; 9 bases map to TRBD2. Unmatched junction bases numbered 4, after V lost 2 bases and J lost 3 bases. CDR3 size: 15 residues. Germline V gene data show CDR1 as SGHTA and CDR2 as FQGTGA. CDR3 sequence: CASSLVAGAEETQYF. The CDR3, as DNA: TGTGCCAGCAGCTTAGTAGCGGGAGCTGAAGAGACCCAGTACTTC.